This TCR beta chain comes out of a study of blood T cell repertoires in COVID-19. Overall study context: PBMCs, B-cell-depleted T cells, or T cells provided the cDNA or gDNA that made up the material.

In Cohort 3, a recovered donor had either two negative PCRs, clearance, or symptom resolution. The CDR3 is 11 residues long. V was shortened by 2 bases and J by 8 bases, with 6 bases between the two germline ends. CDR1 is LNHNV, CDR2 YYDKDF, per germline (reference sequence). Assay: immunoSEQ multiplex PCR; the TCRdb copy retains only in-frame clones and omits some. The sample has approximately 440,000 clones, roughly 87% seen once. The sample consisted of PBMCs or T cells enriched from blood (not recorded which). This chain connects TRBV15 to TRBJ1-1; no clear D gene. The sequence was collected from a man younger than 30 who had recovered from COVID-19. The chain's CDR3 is CATSRRREAFF. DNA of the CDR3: TGTGCCACCAGCAGACGGCGGGAAGCTTTCTTT.